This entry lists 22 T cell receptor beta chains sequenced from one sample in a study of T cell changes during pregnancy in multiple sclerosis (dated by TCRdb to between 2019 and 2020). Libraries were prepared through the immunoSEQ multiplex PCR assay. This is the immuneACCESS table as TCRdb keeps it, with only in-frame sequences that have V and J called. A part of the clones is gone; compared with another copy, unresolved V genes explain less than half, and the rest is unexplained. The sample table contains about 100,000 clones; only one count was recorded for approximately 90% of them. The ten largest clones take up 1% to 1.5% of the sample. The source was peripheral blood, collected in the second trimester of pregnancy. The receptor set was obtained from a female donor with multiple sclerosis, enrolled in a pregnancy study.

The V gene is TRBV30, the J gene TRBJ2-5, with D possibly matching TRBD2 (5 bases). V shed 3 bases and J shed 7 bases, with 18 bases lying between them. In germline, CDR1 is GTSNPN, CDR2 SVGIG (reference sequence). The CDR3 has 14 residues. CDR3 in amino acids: CAWSVIAREGTQYF. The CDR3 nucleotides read TGTGCCTGGAGCGTGATAGCGCGAGAAGGGACCCAGTACTTC.

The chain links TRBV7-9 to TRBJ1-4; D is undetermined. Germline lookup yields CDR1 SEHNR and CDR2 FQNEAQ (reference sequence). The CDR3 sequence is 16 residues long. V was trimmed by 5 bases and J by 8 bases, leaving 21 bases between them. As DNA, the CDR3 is TGTGCCAGCAGCGACGGGATTTTGGGGATAAAGGAAAAACTGTTTTTT. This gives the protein CASSDGILGIKEKLFF.

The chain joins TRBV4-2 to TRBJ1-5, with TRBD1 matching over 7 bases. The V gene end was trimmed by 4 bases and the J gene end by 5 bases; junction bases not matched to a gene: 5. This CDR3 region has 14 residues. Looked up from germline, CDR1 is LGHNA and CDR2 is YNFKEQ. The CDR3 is CASSPYTGDQPQHF. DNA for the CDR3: TGTGCCAGCAGCCCATATACAGGGGATCAGCCCCAGCATTTT.

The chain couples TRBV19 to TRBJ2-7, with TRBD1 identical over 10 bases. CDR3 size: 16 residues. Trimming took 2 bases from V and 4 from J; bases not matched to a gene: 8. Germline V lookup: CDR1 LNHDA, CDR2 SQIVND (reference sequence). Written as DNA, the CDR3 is TGTGCCAGTAGTATAATCAGGGACAGGGGTCCATACGAGCAGTACTTC. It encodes CASSIIRDRGPYEQYF.

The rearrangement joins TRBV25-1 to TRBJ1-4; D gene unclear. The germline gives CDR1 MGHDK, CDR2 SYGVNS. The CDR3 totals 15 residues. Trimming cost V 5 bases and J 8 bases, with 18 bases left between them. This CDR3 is CASSPPAELGEKLFF. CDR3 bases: TGTGCCAGCAGTCCCCCCGCGGAACTTGGAGAAAAACTGTTTTTT.

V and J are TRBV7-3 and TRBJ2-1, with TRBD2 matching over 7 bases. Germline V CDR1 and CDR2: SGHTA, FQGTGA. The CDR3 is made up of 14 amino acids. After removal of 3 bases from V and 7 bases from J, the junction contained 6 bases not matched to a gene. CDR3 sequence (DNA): TGTGCCAGCAGCTTGGCGGGAGTACGTAATGAGCAGTTCTTC. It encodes CASSLAGVRNEQFF. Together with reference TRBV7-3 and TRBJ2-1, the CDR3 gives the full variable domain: GAGVSQTPSNKVTEKGKYVELRCDPISGHTALYWYRQSLGQGPEFLIYFQGTGAADDSGLPNDRFFAVRPEGSVSTLKIQRTERGDSAVYLCASSLAGVRNEQFFGPGTRLTVL.

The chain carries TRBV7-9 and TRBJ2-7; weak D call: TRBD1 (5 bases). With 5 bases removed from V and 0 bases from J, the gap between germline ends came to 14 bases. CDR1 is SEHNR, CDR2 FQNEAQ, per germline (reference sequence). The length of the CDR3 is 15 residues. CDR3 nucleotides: TGTGCCAGCAGCACCCAGGGATCCGTCTCCTACGAGCAGTACTTC. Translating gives CASSTQGSVSYEQYF.

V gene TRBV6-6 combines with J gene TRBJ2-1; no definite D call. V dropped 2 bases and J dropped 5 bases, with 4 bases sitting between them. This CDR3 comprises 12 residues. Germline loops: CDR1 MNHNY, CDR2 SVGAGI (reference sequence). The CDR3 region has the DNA TGTGCCAGCAGTTACGCGGACAATGAGCAGTTCTTC. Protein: CASSYADNEQFF.

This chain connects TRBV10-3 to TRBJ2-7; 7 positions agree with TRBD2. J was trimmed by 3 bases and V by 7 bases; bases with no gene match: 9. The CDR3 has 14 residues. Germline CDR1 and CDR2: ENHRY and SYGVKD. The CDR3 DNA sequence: TGTGCCATCACCTCAGGCGGGAGAAACTACGAGCAGTACTTC. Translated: CAITSGGRNYEQYF.

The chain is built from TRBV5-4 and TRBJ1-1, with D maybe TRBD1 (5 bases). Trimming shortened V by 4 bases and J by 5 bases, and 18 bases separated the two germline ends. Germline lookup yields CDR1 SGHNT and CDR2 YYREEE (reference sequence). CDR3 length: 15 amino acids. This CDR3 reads CASSAPTGGRTEAFF. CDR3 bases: TGTGCCAGCAGCGCCCCGACGGGGGGGAGGACTGAAGCTTTCTTT. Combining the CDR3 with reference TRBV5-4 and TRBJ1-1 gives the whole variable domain ETGVTQSPTHLIKTRGQQVTLRCSSQSGHNTVSWYQQALGQGPQFIFQYYREEENGRGNFPPRFSGLQFPNYSSELNVNALELDDSALYLCASSAPTGGRTEAFFGQGTRLTVV.

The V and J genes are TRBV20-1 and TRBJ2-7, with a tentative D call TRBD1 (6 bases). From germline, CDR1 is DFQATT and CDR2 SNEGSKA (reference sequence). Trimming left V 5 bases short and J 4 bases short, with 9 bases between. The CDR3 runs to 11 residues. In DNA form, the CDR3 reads TGCAGTGCTGCGGACAGTTACGAGCAGTACTTC. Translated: CSAADSYEQYF.

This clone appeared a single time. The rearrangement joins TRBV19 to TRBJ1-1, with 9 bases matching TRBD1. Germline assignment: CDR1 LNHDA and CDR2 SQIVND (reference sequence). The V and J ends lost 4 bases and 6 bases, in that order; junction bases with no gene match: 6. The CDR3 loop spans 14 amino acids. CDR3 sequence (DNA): TGTGCCAGTAGTACCGGGACAGGGAGCCCTGAAGCTTTCTTT. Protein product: CASSTGTGSPEAFF.

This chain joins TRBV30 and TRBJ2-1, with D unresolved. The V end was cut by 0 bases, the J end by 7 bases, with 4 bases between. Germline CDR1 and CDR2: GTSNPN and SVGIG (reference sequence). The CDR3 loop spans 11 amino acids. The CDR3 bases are TGTGCCTGGAGTGTACTAAATGAGCAGTTCTTC. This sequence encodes CAWSVLNEQFF.

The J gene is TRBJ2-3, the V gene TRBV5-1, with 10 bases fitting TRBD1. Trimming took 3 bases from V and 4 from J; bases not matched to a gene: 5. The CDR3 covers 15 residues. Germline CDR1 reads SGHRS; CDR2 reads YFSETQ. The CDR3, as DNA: TGCGCCAGCAGCTCGACAGGGGGCCTGGCAGATACGCAGTATTTT. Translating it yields CASSSTGGLADTQYF.

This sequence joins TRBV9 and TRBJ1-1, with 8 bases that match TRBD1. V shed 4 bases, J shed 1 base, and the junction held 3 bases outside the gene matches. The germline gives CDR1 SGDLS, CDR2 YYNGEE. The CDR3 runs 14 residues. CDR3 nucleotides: TGTGCCAGCAGCCCAGGGGGCCAGAACACTGAAGCTTTCTTT. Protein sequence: CASSPGGQNTEAFF.

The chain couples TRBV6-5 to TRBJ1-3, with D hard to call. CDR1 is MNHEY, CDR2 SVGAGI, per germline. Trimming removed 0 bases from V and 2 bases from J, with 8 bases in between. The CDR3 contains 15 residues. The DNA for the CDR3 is TGTGCCAGCAGTTACTCGAGGGTAGCTGGAAACACCATATATTTT. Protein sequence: CASSYSRVAGNTIYF.

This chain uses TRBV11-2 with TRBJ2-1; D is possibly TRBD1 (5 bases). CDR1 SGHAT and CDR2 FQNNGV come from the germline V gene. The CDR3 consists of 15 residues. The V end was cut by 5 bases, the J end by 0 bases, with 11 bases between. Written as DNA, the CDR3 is TGTGCCAGCAGCCCCGCTAGGGGCTCCTACAATGAGCAGTTCTTC. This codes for CASSPARGSYNEQFF.

CDR3 nucleotides: TGTGCCAGCAGTTTACTAGCGGTCGGAACCTACGAGCAGTACTTC. This gives the protein CASSLLAVGTYEQYF. V and J are TRBV28 and TRBJ2-7, with 7 bases aligning to TRBD2. Germline V lookup: CDR1 MDHEN, CDR2 SYDVKM. CDR3 length: 15 residues. Trimming took 2 bases from V and 2 from J; bases not matched to a gene: 6.

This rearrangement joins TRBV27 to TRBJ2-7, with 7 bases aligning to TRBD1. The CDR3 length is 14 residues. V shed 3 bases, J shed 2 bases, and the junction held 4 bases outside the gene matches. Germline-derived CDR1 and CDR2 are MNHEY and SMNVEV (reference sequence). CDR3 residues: CASSFSGTAYEQYF. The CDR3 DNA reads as TGTGCCAGCAGTTTTTCCGGGACAGCCTACGAGCAGTACTTC.

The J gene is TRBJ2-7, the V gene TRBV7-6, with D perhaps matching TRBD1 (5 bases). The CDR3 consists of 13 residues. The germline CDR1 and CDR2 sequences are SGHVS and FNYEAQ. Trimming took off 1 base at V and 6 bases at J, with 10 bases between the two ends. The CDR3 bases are TGTGCCAGCAGCTTAGGCGAAAGGGGCGAGCAGTACTTC. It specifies CASSLGERGEQYF.

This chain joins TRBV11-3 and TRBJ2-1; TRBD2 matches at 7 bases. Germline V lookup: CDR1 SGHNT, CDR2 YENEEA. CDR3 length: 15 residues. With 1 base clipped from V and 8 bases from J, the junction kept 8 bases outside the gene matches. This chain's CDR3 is CASSLGGRAVDEQFF. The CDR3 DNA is TGTGCCAGCAGCTTAGGAGGGAGGGCCGTCGATGAGCAGTTCTTC.

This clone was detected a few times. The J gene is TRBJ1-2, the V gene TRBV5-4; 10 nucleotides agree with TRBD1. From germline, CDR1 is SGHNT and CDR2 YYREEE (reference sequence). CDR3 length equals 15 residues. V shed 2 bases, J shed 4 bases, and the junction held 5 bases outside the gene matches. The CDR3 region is CASSLAGTGAYGYTF. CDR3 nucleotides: TGTGCCAGCAGCTTAGCCGGGACAGGGGCCTATGGCTACACCTTC.